Presented here are 14 T cell receptor beta chains from one specimen sequenced in a study of blood T cell repertoires in COVID-19. Sequencing was performed with immunoSEQ multiplex PCR; in TCRdb, only in-frame clones are kept and a portion is missing. The data contain about 200,000 clones, roughly 85% of them seen just once; the ten biggest clones take up approximately 2.3%. The material sequenced was peripheral blood. Receptors were obtained from a woman aged 70-85 years with COVID-19, enrolled during active disease.

This clone was counted once. The CDR3 nucleotides read TGTGCCAGCAGCATCGACAGGCTGAGCACAGATACGCAGTATTTT. Residues: CASSIDRLSTDTQYF. The V and J genes are TRBV7-2 and TRBJ2-3; TRBD1 might be the D (6 bases). V was shortened by 5 bases and J by 0 bases, with 12 bases between the two germline ends. Germline-derived CDR1 and CDR2 are SGHTA and FQGNSA. The CDR3 totals 15 residues.

V gene TRBV4-3 combines with J gene TRBJ2-2; 9 positions match TRBD2. The CDR3 length is 20 residues. Germline V lookup: CDR1 LGHNA, CDR2 YSLEER. J lost 3 bases, V lost 0 bases, and 14 bases had no gene match. CDR3 in amino acids: CASSQEGLAGLSRHTGELFF. In DNA, the CDR3 is TGCGCCAGCAGCCAAGAAGGGCTAGCGGGGCTTAGTCGTCACACCGGGGAGCTGTTTTTT.

This clone has more than one count but fewer than ten. The V call is TRBV7-3, the J call TRBJ2-3, with 8 positions matching TRBD1. In germline, CDR1 is SGHTA, CDR2 FQGTGA. With 5 bases clipped from V and 7 bases from J, the junction kept 2 bases outside the gene matches. The CDR3 length is 12 residues. The CDR3 is CASSTGGNTQYF. The CDR3 nucleotides read TGTGCCAGCAGCACAGGGGGTAATACGCAGTATTTT. The variable domain in full, with the rest retrieved from reference TRBV7-3 and TRBJ2-3, is GAGVSQTPSNKVTEKGKYVELRCDPISGHTALYWYRQSLGQGPEFLIYFQGTGAADDSGLPNDRFFAVRPEGSVSTLKIQRTERGDSAVYLCASSTGGNTQYFGPGTRLTVL.

This chain uses TRBV18 with TRBJ1-5; 9 bases are a match to TRBD1. Germline assignment: CDR1 KGHSH and CDR2 LQKENI. This CDR3 spans 15 amino acids. The V segment lost 0 bases and the J segment 6 bases; nucleotides outside the gene matches: 3. CDR3 DNA sequence: TGTGCCAGCTCACCACCTGAGACAGGGGGTCAGCCCCAGCATTTT. It yields the protein CASSPPETGGQPQHF. Looking up the rest from reference TRBV18 and TRBJ1-5 gives the full variable domain: NAGVMQNPRHLVRRRGQEARLRCSPMKGHSHVYWYRQLPEEGLKFMVYLQKENIIDESGMPKERFSAEFPKEGPSILRIQQVVRGDSAAYFCASSPPETGGQPQHFGDGTRLSIL.

The J gene is TRBJ2-5, the V gene TRBV27; a weak D match, TRBD1 (5 bases). The CDR3 extends over 13 amino acids. Germline assignment: CDR1 MNHEY and CDR2 SMNVEV (reference sequence). V dropped 3 bases and J dropped 3 bases, with 8 bases sitting between them. This CDR3 is CASSFAREETQYF. The CDR3 DNA follows: TGTGCCAGCAGTTTCGCCAGGGAAGAGACCCAGTACTTC.

This chain joins TRBV9 and TRBJ1-2; 7 bases match TRBD1. V lost 4 bases and J lost 5; bases outside the gene matches: 8. From germline, CDR1 is SGDLS and CDR2 YYNGEE. The CDR3 contains 14 residues. CDR3 residues: CASSLSGQAYGYTF. Here the CDR3 DNA reads TGTGCCAGCAGCCTGAGCGGACAGGCATATGGCTACACCTTC.

V is TRBV27 and J is TRBJ2-1; TRBD2 aligns across 7 bases. The ends lost 6 bases at V and 1 base at J; junction bases unmatched: 9. Germline lookup yields CDR1 MNHEY and CDR2 SMNVEV (reference sequence). CDR3 length: 16 amino acids. The CDR3 is CASREGRAGSYNEQFF. CDR3 coding DNA: TGTGCCAGCAGAGAAGGGAGAGCGGGATCCTACAATGAGCAGTTCTTC.

The V call is TRBV11-2, the J call TRBJ1-2, with no clear D. Germline V gene lookup returns CDR1 SGHAT and CDR2 FQNNGV. This CDR3 comprises 14 residues. V lost 5 bases and J 8 bases, leaving 18 bases between the germline ends. The CDR3 protein is CASSTRLPLRGYTF. CDR3 nucleotides: TGTGCCAGCAGCACTCGACTCCCCTTGAGAGGCTACACCTTC. The whole variable domain, filled in from reference TRBV11-2 and TRBJ1-2, reads EAGVAQSPRYKIIEKRQSVAFWCNPISGHATLYWYQQILGQGPKLLIQFQNNGVVDDSQLPKDRFSAERLKGVDSTLKIQPAKLEDSAVYLCASSTRLPLRGYTFGSGTRLTVV.

The chain links TRBV4-1 to TRBJ1-4, with D unresolved. V shed 0 bases and J shed 7 bases, with 3 bases lying between them. The CDR3 consists of 12 residues. Germline values: CDR1 MGHRA, CDR2 YSYEKL. CDR3 in amino acids: CASSQDFEKLFF. The CDR3 nucleotides read TGCGCCAGCAGCCAAGACTTTGAAAAACTGTTTTTT.

The V gene is TRBV5-1, the J gene TRBJ2-7; TRBD2 aligns across 8 bases. Per the germline V gene, CDR1 is SGHRS and CDR2 is YFSETQ. The V gene end was trimmed by 4 bases and the J gene end by 2 bases; junction bases not matched to a gene: 11. This CDR3 has 16 residues. DNA of the CDR3: TGCGCCAGCAGCACGAGCGGGGGAGCCTCAACCTACGAGCAGTACTTC. Translated: CASSTSGGASTYEQYF.

CDR3 coding DNA: TGTGCCAGCAGTTACTCGGTGGGGACAACGGAGGAGACCCAGTACTTC. Its translation: CASSYSVGTTEETQYF. The V gene is TRBV6-2 or TRBV6-3, the J gene TRBJ2-5; a weak D match, TRBD1 (6 bases). Trimming left V 0 bases short and J 5 bases short, with 16 bases between. The CDR3 has 16 amino acids. Germline V gives CDR1 MNHEY, CDR2 SVGEGT.

There are a few counts of this clone. The rearrangement uses TRBV18 and TRBJ1-1; unclear D gene. From germline, CDR1 is KGHSH and CDR2 LQKENI. The CDR3 has 13 residues. The V end was cut by 8 bases, the J end by 1 base, with 11 bases between. The CDR3 spells CASQAAPNTEAFF. The CDR3 DNA reads as TGTGCCAGCCAAGCCGCACCGAACACTGAAGCTTTCTTT.

The chain combines TRBV15 with TRBJ2-6; D unclear. V was cut by 0 bases and J by 0 bases, with 6 bases left in between. CDR3 length: 16 residues. The germline V gene has CDR1 LNHNV and CDR2 YYDKDF (reference sequence). The CDR3 sequence: CATSRDARSGANVLTF. As DNA, the CDR3 is TGTGCCACCAGCAGAGATGCGCGCTCTGGGGCCAACGTCCTGACTTTC.

This clone showed up just once. The chain links TRBV7-2 to TRBJ2-7; 12 bases map to TRBD2. This CDR3 has 17 residues. Trimming at V came to 2 bases and at J to 2 bases, leaving 7 bases not matched to a gene. Germline-derived CDR1 and CDR2 are SGHTA and FQGNSA. The DNA for the CDR3 is TGTGCCAGCAGCTTATGGACTAGCGGGGCTAACCCCTACGAGCAGTACTTC. Encoded protein: CASSLWTSGANPYEQYF.